These T cell receptor beta chains were read from a single sample in a study of cytomegalovirus exposure and HLA in healthy donors. Only in-frame clones appear in the TCRdb table, and some are missing; sequencing was by immunoSEQ multiplex PCR. The sample carries about 140,000 clones, 80% to 85% recorded once. The sequencing sample was made of PBMCs. These receptors were taken from a female donor in good health and CMV-seronegative. CDR3s include the opening cysteine and the closing phenylalanine or tryptophan. Each record gives: clone size, V gene, J gene, D gene, CDR3 protein, CDR3 DNA. A D gene is named only where the DNA matches it firmly. Where a row states a size, it is once, few, many or the class of an expanded clone; other rows omit it.

abundance: .
v_gene: TRBV19
j_gene: TRBJ1-5
d_gene: .
CDR3aa: CASNGAGQPQHF
CDR3nt: TGTGCCAGCAACGGAGCGGGACAGCCCCAGCATTTT

abundance: .
v_gene: TRBV5-1
j_gene: TRBJ2-3
d_gene: TRBD2
CDR3aa: CASSGTILATDTQYF
CDR3nt: TGCGCCAGCAGCGGAACCATACTAGCGACAGATACGCAGTATTTT

abundance: .
v_gene: TRBV10-1
j_gene: TRBJ2-1
d_gene: TRBD2
CDR3aa: CASSEKEASGSNEQFF
CDR3nt: TGCGCCAGCAGTGAGAAGGAGGCTAGCGGGAGTAATGAGCAGTTCTTC

abundance: .
v_gene: TRBV19
j_gene: TRBJ1-5
d_gene: .
CDR3aa: CASSIMAGNQPQHF
CDR3nt: TGTGCCAGTAGTATAATGGCAGGGAATCAGCCCCAGCATTTT

abundance: few
v_gene: TRBV6-5
j_gene: TRBJ1-1
d_gene: TRBD1
CDR3aa: CASRPNRGGEAFF
CDR3nt: TGTGCCAGCAGACCTAACAGGGGGGGTGAAGCTTTCTTT

abundance: .
v_gene: TRBV28
j_gene: TRBJ2-1
d_gene: TRBD2
CDR3aa: CASSSPVGSGTYNEQFF
CDR3nt: TGTGCCAGCAGTTCCCCAGTAGGTAGCGGGACCTACAATGAGCAGTTCTTC

abundance: .
v_gene: TRBV27
j_gene: TRBJ2-7
d_gene: TRBD2
CDR3aa: CASSSHPRDYAYEQYF
CDR3nt: TGTGCCAGCAGTTCCCATCCCCGGGACTACGCCTACGAGCAGTACTTC

abundance: .
v_gene: TRBV7-7
j_gene: TRBJ2-3
d_gene: TRBD1
CDR3aa: CASSLALPSITGASTDTQYF
CDR3nt: TGTGCTAGCAGCTTAGCGCTCCCTTCGATTACAGGGGCGTCCACAGATACGCAGTATTTT

abundance: .
v_gene: TRBV4-1
j_gene: TRBJ2-1
d_gene: TRBD2
CDR3aa: CASSQDWGRTSGTYNEQFF
CDR3nt: TGCGCCAGCAGCCAAGATTGGGGCAGGACTAGCGGGACCTACAATGAGCAGTTCTTC

abundance: .
v_gene: TRBV15
j_gene: TRBJ2-7
d_gene: .
CDR3aa: CATKQGNSYEQYF
CDR3nt: TGTGCCACGAAGCAGGGGAATTCCTACGAGCAGTACTTC

abundance: .
v_gene: TRBV6-4
j_gene: TRBJ1-2
d_gene: .
CDR3aa: CASSPGGLNGYTF
CDR3nt: TGTGCCAGCAGTCCTGGCGGGTTGAATGGCTACACCTTC

abundance: .
v_gene: TRBV11-3
j_gene: TRBJ2-1
d_gene: .
CDR3aa: CASSLNPPWTAYNEQFF
CDR3nt: TGTGCCAGCAGCCTTAATCCGCCCTGGACAGCCTACAATGAGCAGTTCTTC

abundance: few
v_gene: TRBV28
j_gene: TRBJ1-1
d_gene: .
CDR3aa: CASSLEFEAFF
CDR3nt: TGTGCCAGCAGTTTAGAGTTTGAAGCTTTCTTT

abundance: .
v_gene: TRBV6-1
j_gene: TRBJ2-3
d_gene: .
CDR3aa: CASSEGGLKDTQYF
CDR3nt: TGTGCCAGCAGTGAAGGGGGACTTAAAGATACGCAGTATTTT

abundance: .
v_gene: TRBV23-1
j_gene: TRBJ2-7
d_gene: .
CDR3aa: CASSQSGDTNYEQYF
CDR3nt: TGCGCCAGCAGTCAATCGGGGGACACAAACTACGAGCAGTACTTC

abundance: .
v_gene: TRBV27
j_gene: TRBJ2-1
d_gene: TRBD2
CDR3aa: CASSLPASGPYNEQFF
CDR3nt: TGTGCCAGCAGTTTACCGGCTAGCGGTCCATACAATGAGCAGTTCTTC

abundance: .
v_gene: TRBV28
j_gene: TRBJ1-5
d_gene: .
CDR3aa: CASSFLLAGGGNQPQHF
CDR3nt: TGTGCCAGCAGTTTTCTCCTGGCAGGTGGGGGGAATCAGCCCCAGCATTTT

abundance: .
v_gene: TRBV10-2
j_gene: TRBJ2-1
d_gene: .
CDR3aa: CASSLLRTTHKKNEQFF
CDR3nt: TGCGCCAGCTCGCTTCTTCGGACAACCCATAAGAAAAATGAGCAGTTCTTC

abundance: .
v_gene: TRBV25-1
j_gene: TRBJ1-1
d_gene: .
CDR3aa: CASSEYRNEAFF
CDR3nt: TGTGCCAGCAGCGAATACAGAAATGAAGCTTTCTTT

abundance: .
v_gene: TRBV15
j_gene: TRBJ2-1
d_gene: TRBD2
CDR3aa: CATRGGLAGANEQFF
CDR3nt: TGTGCCACCAGAGGTGGACTAGCGGGAGCAAATGAGCAGTTCTTC

abundance: .
v_gene: TRBV7-3
j_gene: TRBJ2-3
d_gene: .
CDR3aa: CASSLGESTDTQYF
CDR3nt: TGTGCCAGCAGCTTAGGGGAGAGCACAGATACGCAGTATTTT

abundance: .
v_gene: TRBV5-1
j_gene: TRBJ2-5
d_gene: .
CDR3aa: CASQDSLQETQYF
CDR3nt: TGCGCCAGTCAGGACAGCTTACAAGAGACCCAGTACTTC

abundance: .
v_gene: TRBV5-3
j_gene: TRBJ1-5
d_gene: .
CDR3aa: CARSPCGDSNQPQHF
CDR3nt: TGTGCCAGAAGCCCTTGCGGGGATAGCAATCAGCCCCAGCATTTT

abundance: .
v_gene: TRBV4-1
j_gene: TRBJ2-7
d_gene: TRBD2
CDR3aa: CASSLRQTSDLPYEQYF
CDR3nt: TGCGCCAGCAGCCTCCGACAAACTAGCGACTTACCCTACGAGCAGTACTTC

abundance: once
v_gene: TRBV9
j_gene: TRBJ2-1
d_gene: .
CDR3aa: CASSVVADTEQFF
CDR3nt: TGTGCCAGCAGCGTAGTGGCCGATACTGAGCAGTTCTTC

abundance: .
v_gene: TRBV5-1
j_gene: TRBJ2-5
d_gene: .
CDR3aa: CASIDAPGLEETQYF
CDR3nt: TGCGCCAGCATCGACGCCCCAGGACTGGAGGAGACCCAGTACTTC

abundance: .
v_gene: TRBV6-6
j_gene: TRBJ1-5
d_gene: .
CDR3aa: CASTLGGQPQHF
CDR3nt: TGTGCCAGCACCCTCGGGGGGCAGCCCCAGCATTTT

abundance: .
v_gene: TRBV6-6
j_gene: TRBJ1-5
d_gene: TRBD1
CDR3aa: CASSYYRQGIDQPQHF
CDR3nt: TGTGCCAGCAGTTACTATCGACAGGGAATAGATCAGCCCCAGCATTTT

abundance: few
v_gene: TRBV6-5
j_gene: TRBJ2-7
d_gene: .
CDR3aa: CASSRGTLYEQYF
CDR3nt: TGTGCCAGCTCGCGGGGCACTCTCTACGAGCAGTACTTC

abundance: few
v_gene: TRBV28
j_gene: TRBJ2-1
d_gene: TRBD2
CDR3aa: CASSPTLAGGNNEQFF
CDR3nt: TGTGCCAGCAGTCCAACACTGGCGGGAGGCAACAATGAGCAGTTCTTC

abundance: .
v_gene: TRBV4-1
j_gene: TRBJ2-5
d_gene: .
CDR3aa: CASSQDIKREETQYF
CDR3nt: TGCGCCAGCAGCCAAGATATTAAGAGAGAGGAGACCCAGTACTTC

abundance: once
v_gene: TRBV7-9
j_gene: TRBJ2-7
d_gene: .
CDR3aa: CASSLFPLIGSYEQYF
CDR3nt: TGTGCCAGCAGCTTATTTCCCCTCATCGGGTCCTACGAGCAGTACTTC

abundance: .
v_gene: TRBV29-1
j_gene: TRBJ1-1
d_gene: TRBD1
CDR3aa: CSDGQGANTEAFF
CDR3nt: TGCAGCGATGGACAGGGGGCGAACACTGAAGCTTTCTTT

abundance: .
v_gene: TRBV4-1
j_gene: TRBJ2-1
d_gene: TRBD1
CDR3aa: CASSQGRGGHGEQFF
CDR3nt: TGCGCCAGCAGCCAGGGTAGAGGGGGCCATGGCGAGCAGTTCTTC

abundance: .
v_gene: TRBV12-5
j_gene: TRBJ1-1
d_gene: .
CDR3aa: CASGLGYGGGGENTEAFF
CDR3nt: TGTGCTAGTGGTTTAGGGTACGGCGGGGGGGGCGAGAACACTGAAGCTTTCTTT

abundance: .
v_gene: TRBV27
j_gene: TRBJ1-1
d_gene: .
CDR3aa: CASRRGGVVTEAFF
CDR3nt: TGTGCCAGCCGACGGGGAGGGGTGGTCACTGAAGCTTTCTTT

abundance: few
v_gene: TRBV15
j_gene: TRBJ2-7
d_gene: TRBD2
CDR3aa: CATSTRLAGDSPSYEQYF
CDR3nt: TGTGCCACCAGCACTCGACTAGCGGGAGATAGTCCTTCCTACGAGCAGTACTTC

abundance: .
v_gene: TRBV30
j_gene: TRBJ1-4
d_gene: .
CDR3aa: CAWRHGQWATNEKLFF
CDR3nt: TGTGCCTGGAGACATGGACAGTGGGCAACTAATGAAAAACTGTTTTTT

abundance: few
v_gene: TRBV9
j_gene: TRBJ1-3
d_gene: .
CDR3aa: CASSVGPGKVSGNTIYF
CDR3nt: TGTGCCAGCAGCGTAGGCCCAGGGAAGGTGTCTGGAAACACCATATATTTT

abundance: once
v_gene: TRBV6-5
j_gene: TRBJ1-5
d_gene: .
CDR3aa: CASSARGYSNQPQHF
CDR3nt: TGTGCCAGCAGTGCCCGGGGGTATAGCAATCAGCCCCAGCATTTT

abundance: once
v_gene: TRBV28
j_gene: TRBJ1-5
d_gene: .
CDR3aa: CASSLGLGNQPQHF
CDR3nt: TGTGCCAGCAGTTTAGGGCTGGGCAATCAGCCCCAGCATTTT

abundance: .
v_gene: TRBV7-9
j_gene: TRBJ1-1
d_gene: TRBD1
CDR3aa: CASSTTGGKDTEAFF
CDR3nt: TGTGCCAGCAGCACCACAGGGGGTAAGGACACTGAAGCTTTCTTT

abundance: .
v_gene: TRBV19
j_gene: TRBJ2-7
d_gene: TRBD2
CDR3aa: CASSFAGLESYEQYF
CDR3nt: TGTGCCAGTAGTTTTGCGGGACTAGAATCCTACGAGCAGTACTTC

abundance: .
v_gene: TRBV6-5
j_gene: TRBJ2-3
d_gene: .
CDR3aa: CASSYNANGGEGTQYF
CDR3nt: TGTGCCAGCAGTTACAACGCCAATGGGGGCGAGGGTACGCAGTATTTT

abundance: .
v_gene: TRBV19
j_gene: TRBJ2-5
d_gene: .
CDR3aa: CASSSRTTEETQYF
CDR3nt: TGTGCCAGTAGTAGTCGAACTACCGAGGAGACCCAGTACTTC

abundance: .
v_gene: TRBV6-5
j_gene: TRBJ1-1
d_gene: TRBD1
CDR3aa: CASSPRQGLNTEAFF
CDR3nt: TGTGCCAGCAGTCCGCGACAGGGGCTCAACACTGAAGCTTTCTTT

abundance: .
v_gene: TRBV27
j_gene: TRBJ2-7
d_gene: .
CDR3aa: CASSLGDTYYYEQYF
CDR3nt: TGTGCCAGCAGCCTCGGGGACACGTATTACTACGAGCAGTACTTC

abundance: .
v_gene: TRBV19
j_gene: TRBJ1-1
d_gene: .
CDR3aa: CASRDQGITEAFF
CDR3nt: TGTGCCAGTAGAGACCAGGGGATAACTGAAGCTTTCTTT